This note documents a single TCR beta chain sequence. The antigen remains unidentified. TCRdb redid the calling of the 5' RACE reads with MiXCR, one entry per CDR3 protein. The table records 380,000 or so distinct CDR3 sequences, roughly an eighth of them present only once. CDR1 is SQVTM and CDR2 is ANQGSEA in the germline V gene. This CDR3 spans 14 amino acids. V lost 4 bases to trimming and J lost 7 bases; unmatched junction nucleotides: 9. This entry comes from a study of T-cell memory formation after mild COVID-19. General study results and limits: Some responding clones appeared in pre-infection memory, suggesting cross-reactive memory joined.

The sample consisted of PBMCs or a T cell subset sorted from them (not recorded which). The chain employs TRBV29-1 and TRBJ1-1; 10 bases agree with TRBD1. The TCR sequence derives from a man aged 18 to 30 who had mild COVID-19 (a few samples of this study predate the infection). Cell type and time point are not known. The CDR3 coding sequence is TGCAGCGTTGTACCGGGACAGGGGTACGGTGAAGCTTTCTTT. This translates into CSVVPGQGYGEAFF.